This T cell receptor (beta chain) was sequenced for a study of T cell responses to AZD1222 COVID-19 vaccine. TCRdb keeps only in-frame clones here, not all; method: immunoSEQ multiplex PCR. The data hold under 150,000 clones, with about 91% observed a single time. V was trimmed by 5 bases and J by 1 base, leaving 12 bases between them. The CDR3 is 14 amino acids. Germline V gene data show CDR1 as SEHNR and CDR2 as FQNEAQ (reference sequence). The source material was peripheral blood, sampled 28 days after the second AZD1222 dose. This chain uses TRBV7-9 with TRBJ2-7, with TRBD2 as a possible D gene (5 bases). The sequence came from an adult who received the AZD1222 COVID-19 vaccine. This CDR3 is CASSRPGVSYEQYF. The CDR3 DNA follows: TGTGCCAGCAGCCGTCCCGGGGTATCCTACGAGCAGTACTTC.